This TCR beta chain was captured in a study of blood T cell repertoires in COVID-19. Across the whole study: Samples taken during acute and convalescent COVID-19 were collected in the United States, Italy and Spain. In each case, the material was cDNA or gDNA derived from T cells, B-cell-depleted T cells, or PBMCs.

Produced via immunoSEQ multiplex PCR; TCRdb's table is partial and in-frame only. The table has 200,000 to 300,000 clones, approximately 88% seen once. The CDR3 is made up of 13 amino acids. Deletions cut 6 bases from V and 0 bases from J, with 9 bases between. Germline CDR1 is SQVTM and CDR2 is ANQGSEA. This clone occurred once. This clonotype was obtained from a human donor in a cohort sampled during active COVID-19. The sequenced sample was peripheral blood. This rearrangement joins TRBV29-1 to TRBJ1-5; TRBD1 might be the D (5 bases). The CDR3 protein is CSVQDNSNQPQHF. For the CDR3, the DNA is TGCAGCGTCCAGGACAATAGCAATCAGCCCCAGCATTTT.